The 5 T cell receptor beta chains given below trace back to one sample, sequenced in a study of early T cells in non-severe SARS-CoV-2 infection. Each CDR3 protein is one row after TCRdb ran MiXCR on the 5' RACE reads. The sample lists around 84,000 distinct CDR3 sequences, around 10% seen once, with 2.6% in the top ten. Sequencing input: whole blood. The origin of the receptors is an adult who was a healthcare worker with PCR-confirmed SARS-CoV-2 infection or an uninfected control (not recorded which).

This clonotype was observed a handful of times. V usage is TRBV29-1 and J usage is TRBJ2-7; D call uncertain. The CDR3 runs to 13 residues. V gave up 2 bases and J gave up 2 bases, with 10 bases separating them. Germline CDR1 SQVTM, CDR2 ANQGSEA. The CDR3 is CSVEKGRPYEQYF. In DNA, the CDR3 is TGCAGCGTTGAAAAAGGACGGCCCTACGAGCAGTACTTC.

The table lists this clonotype with many counts. The rearrangement joins TRBV3-1 to TRBJ2-3, with 9 bases that match TRBD2. The V gene end was trimmed by 3 bases and the J gene end by 2 bases; junction bases not matched to a gene: 9. CDR1 LGHDT and CDR2 YNNKEL come from the germline V gene (reference sequence). The CDR3 spans 17 residues. CDR3 loop: CASSHQIAGDPTDTQYF. The CDR3 region has the DNA TGTGCCAGCAGCCATCAAATAGCGGGGGACCCCACAGATACGCAGTATTTT.

V and J are TRBV7-3 and TRBJ2-3; D is perhaps TRBD2 (5 bases). The germline V and J ends were trimmed by 4 bases and 14 bases, with 16 bases remaining between them. The CDR3 length is 12 residues. Germline CDR1 is SGHTA and CDR2 is FQGTGA. CDR3 in amino acids: CASSSTGKSVYF. CDR3 sequence (DNA): TGTGCCAGCAGCTCCACGGGGAAGAGTGTGTATTTT.

This clonotype occurred a few times. The rearrangement links TRBV10-2 to TRBJ2-7, with 11 bases matching TRBD2. CDR3 length: 13 amino acids. J lost 6 bases, V lost 6 bases, and 4 bases had no gene match. Germline lookup yields CDR1 WSHSY and CDR2 SAAADI. The CDR3 sequence is CASRTSGGLEQYF. CDR3 sequence (DNA): TGCGCCAGCAGAACTAGCGGGGGTCTCGAGCAGTACTTC.

This clonotype was detected a few times. The rearrangement uses TRBV7-9 and TRBJ1-2, with 8 positions matching TRBD1. The V segment lost 2 bases and the J segment 7 bases; nucleotides outside the gene matches: 6. Germline CDR1 is SEHNR and CDR2 is FQNEAQ (reference sequence). The CDR3 has 14 residues. The DNA for the CDR3 is TGTGCCAGCAGCTTACTCCGGACAGGGTCTGGCTACACCTTC. Translating it yields CASSLLRTGSGYTF.